A single sample is the source of the 15 T cell receptor beta chains below, sequenced in a study of shared clonotypes between healthy human individuals. Here immunoSEQ multiplex PCR was the method, and the copy in TCRdb shows in-frame clones only, minus some. The sample has around 600,000 clones; roughly 95% are singletons. CD45RO-negative, CCR7-positively selected cells formed the naive CD8 fraction, excluding terminally differentiated effector memory CD45RA+ cells. Sequencing was performed on naive CD8+ T cells sorted from blood. The receptors were sampled from a woman in her 30s in good health.

The chain joins TRBV14 to TRBJ2-7; 11 positions agree with TRBD2. Germline trimming cut 4 bases from V and 5 bases from J; bases unmatched to any gene: 13. The V gene's germline CDR1 is SGHDN and CDR2 FVKESK. The CDR3 is made up of 17 amino acids. CDR3 protein: CASSPNSGLAGGNEQYF. The DNA of the CDR3 is TGTGCCAGCAGCCCTAATTCGGGGCTAGCGGGAGGAAACGAGCAGTACTTC.

This clone occurred once. The chain recombines TRBV7-9 with TRBJ2-7; TRBD1 or TRBD2 may be the D gene (6 bases each). The V and J ends lost 11 bases and 2 bases respectively, with 25 bases between them. The germline gives CDR1 SEHNR, CDR2 FQNEAQ (reference sequence). This CDR3 has 16 residues. CDR3 DNA sequence: TGTGCCTCGGAGGGGGACGCTAGCGTTGTGGCCTACGAGCAGTACTTC. It codes for CASEGDASVVAYEQYF.

The chain uses TRBV18 and TRBJ2-7; D may be TRBD2 (5 bases). Germline lookup yields CDR1 KGHSH and CDR2 LQKENI. V was pared by 5 bases and J by 1 base, with 15 bases between. CDR3 length: 15 amino acids. This CDR3 is CASSYQDSASYEQYF. CDR3 DNA: TGTGCCAGCTCATACCAGGACTCCGCATCCTACGAGCAGTACTTC.

The chain links TRBV11-2 to TRBJ2-7, with 7 bases fitting TRBD1. The CDR3 is 15 residues long. V shed 6 bases and J 1 base; nucleotides not matched to a gene: 9. Germline loops: CDR1 SGHAT, CDR2 FQNNGV. The DNA for the CDR3 is TGTGCCAGCAGGGAGCCCGGGACAGAATCCTACGAGCAGTACTTC. Encoded protein: CASREPGTESYEQYF.

V gene TRBV19 combines with J gene TRBJ1-2; TRBD1 is a possible D gene (5 bases). V lost 2 bases and J lost 6, with 16 bases in between. The CDR3 contains 15 residues. Per germline, CDR1 LNHDA and CDR2 SQIVND (reference sequence). CDR3 protein: CASSILSGGRHGYTF. In DNA form, the CDR3 reads TGTGCCAGTAGTATATTATCCGGGGGTCGGCATGGCTACACCTTC.

This chain's CDR3 is CASSSTGANTEAFF. In DNA, the CDR3 is TGTGCCAGCAGTTCGACAGGGGCTAACACTGAAGCTTTCTTT. V usage is TRBV27 and J usage is TRBJ1-1; TRBD1 aligns across 8 bases. CDR3 length: 14 amino acids. Losses at the gene ends were 4 bases for V and 2 bases for J; bases not matched to a gene: 3. Germline V gives CDR1 MNHEY, CDR2 SMNVEV (reference sequence).

The V gene is TRBV5-1, the J gene TRBJ2-7; 11 positions match TRBD2. The germline V gene has CDR1 SGHRS and CDR2 YFSETQ. This CDR3 region has 17 residues. With V trimmed by 4 bases and J by 1 base, 10 bases remained unmatched. CDR3: CASSLHALAGVSYEQYF. The CDR3 region has the DNA TGCGCCAGCAGCCTACACGCACTAGCGGGAGTATCCTACGAGCAGTACTTC.

The chain is built from TRBV27 and TRBJ1-3, with 8 nucleotides matching TRBD1. The V and J ends lost 7 bases and 6 bases, in that order; junction bases with no gene match: 11. Germline CDR1 is MNHEY and CDR2 is SMNVEV (reference sequence). The CDR3 length is 15 residues. The CDR3 nucleotides are TGTGCCAGCACCTCACTACAGGGGGGGATAAACACCATATATTTT. It yields the protein CASTSLQGGINTIYF.

The chain uses TRBV27 and TRBJ1-5; the D gene is possibly TRBD1 (5 bases). V was cut by 5 bases and J by 4 bases, with 12 bases left in between. Germline V gives CDR1 MNHEY, CDR2 SMNVEV (reference sequence). The CDR3 length is 14 residues. The CDR3 is CASSPVGGNQPQHF. In DNA, the CDR3 is TGTGCCAGCAGTCCGGTGGGGGGTAATCAGCCCCAGCATTTT.

This clone appeared a single time. V gene TRBV7-2 combines with J gene TRBJ2-7, with TRBD1 matching over 10 bases. The ends lost 4 bases at V and 4 bases at J; junction bases unmatched: 4. This CDR3 comprises 14 residues. CDR1 is SGHTA and CDR2 is FQGNSA in the germline V gene. Here the CDR3 DNA reads TGTGCCAGCAGCTGGGACAGGGGAAATTACGAGCAGTACTTC. This sequence encodes CASSWDRGNYEQYF.

This chain links TRBV30 with TRBJ2-7; 7 nucleotides line up with TRBD2. CDR3 length: 14 residues. V lost 1 base, J lost 5 bases, and 8 bases stayed unmatched. Germline V gene lookup returns CDR1 GTSNPN and CDR2 SVGIG (reference sequence). CDR3 nucleotide sequence: TGTGCCTGGAGTGAGGGACTACCGCGGGACGAGCAGTACTTC. Amino acids: CAWSEGLPRDEQYF.

V gene TRBV6-1 combines with J gene TRBJ2-7, with D tentatively TRBD1 or TRBD2 (6 bases each). Germline lookup yields CDR1 MNHNS and CDR2 SASEGT. This CDR3 is built from 15 residues. The V and J ends lost 3 bases and 3 bases respectively, with 15 bases between them. CDR3 nucleotides: TGTGCCAGCAGTGAGGGGGGCGGGACGAACTACGAGCAGTACTTC. It encodes CASSEGGGTNYEQYF.

V is TRBV27 and J is TRBJ2-7, with a tentative D call TRBD1 (5 bases). The CDR3 is 16 residues long. The V end lost 5 bases, the J end lost 1 base, and 18 bases lay between the germline ends. CDR1 and CDR2 (germline): MNHEY, SMNVEV (reference sequence). The chain's CDR3 is CASSPSSGPISYEQYF. In DNA form, the CDR3 reads TGTGCCAGCAGTCCTTCCTCAGGGCCTATTTCCTACGAGCAGTACTTC.

V and J are TRBV9 and TRBJ2-1, with a possible D match to TRBD2 (6 bases). Germline values: CDR1 SGDLS, CDR2 YYNGEE. V shed 4 bases and J shed 3 bases, with 14 bases lying between them. This CDR3 has 15 amino acids. CDR3 sequence reads: CASSSRDSRYNEQFF. CDR3 DNA: TGTGCCAGCAGCTCACGGGACTCCCGCTACAATGAGCAGTTCTTC.

V and J are TRBV7-9 and TRBJ2-3; tentative D call: TRBD2 (5 bases). The CDR3 totals 15 residues. V lost 2 bases and J lost 0, with 9 bases in between. Germline V CDR1 and CDR2: SEHNR, FQNEAQ (reference sequence). The CDR3 coding sequence is TGTGCCAGCAGCTTATCAGGCGGGAGCACAGATACGCAGTATTTT. The encoded protein is CASSLSGGSTDTQYF.